The following is a T cell receptor beta chain sequence with its context. The antigen remains unidentified. The protocol was immunoSEQ multiplex PCR, while the TCRdb copy is restricted to in-frame clones and leaves out a portion. Here the sample spans under 120,000 clones, roughly 90% being singletons. The data derive from a study of T cell responses to AZD1222 COVID-19 vaccine. Study results and limitations: The study identified only five to seven AZD1222 recipients as seropositive at baseline. Spike regions recognized by vaccine-associated CD4 TCRs spanned the protein, led by 160-218 and 743-854. Reports say nearly half of spike-specific TCRs go after unmutated variant regions.

The V gene end was trimmed by 1 base and the J gene end by 3 bases; junction bases not matched to a gene: 9. The CDR3 loop spans 17 amino acids. Germline V gene data show CDR1 as SGHVS and CDR2 as FQNEAQ. The TCR originated in an adult in good health. Material: peripheral blood, obtained on day 0 of AZD1222 vaccination. The chain recombines TRBV7-8 with TRBJ1-2, with 9 nucleotides matching TRBD1. The CDR3: CASSLEAGTGWDYGYTF. As DNA, the CDR3 is TGTGCCAGCAGCTTAGAGGCCGGGACAGGGTGGGACTATGGCTACACCTTC.